This TCR beta chain is drawn from a study of CD8 T cells in ankylosing spondylitis. TCRdb analysed the 5' RACE reads with MiXCR anew, one entry per CDR3 protein. Of about 140,000 distinct CDR3 sequences listed, 30% to 40% are singletons. Trimming left V 6 bases short and J 0 bases short, with 8 bases between. CDR3 length: 13 residues. This clonotype was seen many times. Its antigen is unidentified. Whole-study findings and limits: Matched ankylosing spondylitis synovial fluid reportedly showed significant enrichment of disease-linked clones. There was a TCR beta motif, made of roughly eight highly homologous variants, that appeared characteristic of ankylosing spondylitis blood.

The clonotype was recovered from a male donor with ankylosing spondylitis. This chain uses TRBV12-3 or TRBV12-4 with TRBJ1-2; no clear D. The specimen sequenced was synovial fluid, either unsorted or a sorted T cell fraction (not recorded which). The CDR3 loop is CASRSTANYGYTF. The CDR3 DNA sequence: TGTGCCAGCAGGTCTACAGCTAACTATGGCTACACCTTC.